The entry below gives a single T cell receptor (beta chain) sequence along with its context. This clonotype turned up a few times. Its antigen specificity is not known. The input lacks base qualities; no much larger clone sits a single base away. Based on the germline V gene, the CDR1 and CDR2 sequences are MNHEY and SVGEGT. Trimming costs V 2 bases and J 6 bases, and their ends lie 10 bases apart. The CDR3, from cysteine to phenylalanine, totals 14 residues. Only the CDR3 region is kept as DNA, spanning 42 bases read in frame from base 1. Ficoll-Paque density gradient centrifugation was used to isolate PBMCs. The sample originates from a study of T-cell memory formation after mild COVID-19 (dated by TCRdb to the early 2020s). In terms of the full investigation: Most TCR sequence clusters were specific to one of the two donors. In a couple of donors, T-cell clones that expanded and contracted after mild COVID-19 were followed by sequencing TCRalpha and TCRbeta repertoires longitudinally. Two young, previously healthy adult volunteers, one female and one male, were included in the cohort. Findings and caveats that apply to the study as a whole: Contracting CD4+ clones appeared mostly in the CM and EM memory subsets, whereas CD8+ clones were enriched in EMRA. SARS-CoV-2 specificity of the second-wave clones peaking on day 37 was not confirmed. Clones contracting from day 15 to 85 had balanced CD4/CD8 phenotypes, while a second wave expanding from day 15 to 37 was biased towards CD4+. Some responding clones were found in pre-infection memory, which suggests that pre-existing cross-reactive memory T cells took part in the SARS-CoV-2 response. Only two mild cases were covered by the study, and larger cohorts that include severe cases with pre-infection samples were considered necessary.

The data were produced on an Illumina NovaSeq 6000. TCRalpha and TCRbeta cDNA libraries were constructed by 5'RACE with constant-segment primers, with sample barcodes and unique molecular identifiers being introduced. Trizol reagent was used to extract RNA from every sample. The libraries were amplified in two PCR steps, and the second step added a second sample barcode and Illumina TruSeq adapters. Sequencing of libraries was performed on an Illumina NovaSeq with 2 x 150 bp paired-end reads. As for the original processing: The reads were demultiplexed and collapsed into UMI-guided consensus sequences using migec v1.2.7. Using mixcr v2.1.11, UMI consensuses were aligned to TRA and TRB V and J templates and then assembled into clonotypes. A clonotype was counted as expanded or contracted only when both edgeR and NoisET called the clonotype significant, with the noise models trained on biological replicates. edgeR calls used a false discovery rate-adjusted p below 0.01 and a log2 fold-change threshold of 1. PCA with hierarchical clustering of max-normalized trajectories of the 1000 most abundant clonotypes was used as exploratory dynamics analysis. The CD4 or CD8 phenotype of responding clones was assigned using the separately sequenced CD4+ and CD8+ repertoires. The public sequencing data were trimmed at Q25 with fastp and processed into clonotypes with MiXCR by TCRdb, which kept only in-frame beta chains. Each CDR3 protein gets just one entry, which takes the most common genes and DNA from the rows behind it. The V and J calls were determined by TCRdb, not by the authors. Across this sample there are about 350,000 distinct CDR3 sequences, with under 30% seen only once. The ten largest clones capture about 14% of the sample.

The sequence joins TRBV6-2 or TRBV6-3 to TRBJ2-2; matching of 5 bases hints at TRBD1 as the D gene. Material for sequencing was PBMCs or a T cell subset sorted from them (not recorded which). The TCR was taken from an adult woman who had mild COVID-19 (a few samples of this study predate the infection). The sample titles of this study are shuffled in the database, so cell type and time point are left out; the donor was told from shared clones. The DNA sequence follows: TGTGCCAGCAGTTACGCCTTAGGGGCCGGGGAGCTGTTTTTT. Its coded protein is CASSYALGAGELFF.